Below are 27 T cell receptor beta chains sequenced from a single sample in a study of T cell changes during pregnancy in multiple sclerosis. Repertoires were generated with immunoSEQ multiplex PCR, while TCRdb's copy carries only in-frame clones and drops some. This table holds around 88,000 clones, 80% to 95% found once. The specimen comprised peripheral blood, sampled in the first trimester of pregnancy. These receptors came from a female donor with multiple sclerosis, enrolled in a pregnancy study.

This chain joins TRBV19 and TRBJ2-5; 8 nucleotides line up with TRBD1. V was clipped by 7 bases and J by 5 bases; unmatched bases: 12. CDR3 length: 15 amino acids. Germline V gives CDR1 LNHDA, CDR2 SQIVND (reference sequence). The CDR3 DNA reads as TGTGCCAGTAATCCCGGGACAGGTCAGTGGGAGACCCAGTACTTC. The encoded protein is CASNPGTGQWETQYF.

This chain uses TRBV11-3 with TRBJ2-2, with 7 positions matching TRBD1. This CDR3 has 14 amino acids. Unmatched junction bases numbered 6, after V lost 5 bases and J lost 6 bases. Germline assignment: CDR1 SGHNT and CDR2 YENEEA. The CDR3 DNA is TGTGCCAGCAGCCCTTGGACAGGAGCCGGGGAGCTGTTTTTT. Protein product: CASSPWTGAGELFF.

The CDR3 region is CASSNQGKVPTGELFF. In nucleotides, the CDR3 is TGTGCCAGCAGTAACCAGGGGAAAGTGCCCACCGGGGAGCTGTTTTTT. The chain is built from TRBV2 and TRBJ2-2; maybe TRBD1 (6 bases). V dropped 5 bases and J dropped 4 bases, with 17 bases sitting between them. Germline V gene lookup returns CDR1 SNHLY and CDR2 FYNNEI. The length of the CDR3 is 16 residues.

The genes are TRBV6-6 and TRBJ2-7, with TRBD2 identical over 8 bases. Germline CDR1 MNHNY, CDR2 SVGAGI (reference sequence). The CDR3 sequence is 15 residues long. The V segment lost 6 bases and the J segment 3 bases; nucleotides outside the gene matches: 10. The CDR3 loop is CASSHGASGLYEQYF. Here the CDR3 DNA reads TGTGCCAGCAGCCACGGCGCTAGCGGGCTCTACGAGCAGTACTTC.

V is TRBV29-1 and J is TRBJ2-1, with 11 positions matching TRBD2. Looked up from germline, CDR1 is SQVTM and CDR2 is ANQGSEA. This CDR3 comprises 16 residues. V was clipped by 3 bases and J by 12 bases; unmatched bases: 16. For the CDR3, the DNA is TGCAGCGTTGAGGAGGCTCCGGGACTAGCGGCTAGAGGGCAGTTCTTC. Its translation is CSVEEAPGLAARGQFF.

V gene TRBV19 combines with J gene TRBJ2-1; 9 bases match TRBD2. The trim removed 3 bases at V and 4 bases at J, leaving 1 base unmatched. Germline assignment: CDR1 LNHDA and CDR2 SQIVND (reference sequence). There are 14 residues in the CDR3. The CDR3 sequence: CASSMTSGYNEQFF. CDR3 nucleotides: TGTGCCAGTAGTATGACTAGCGGTTACAATGAGCAGTTCTTC.

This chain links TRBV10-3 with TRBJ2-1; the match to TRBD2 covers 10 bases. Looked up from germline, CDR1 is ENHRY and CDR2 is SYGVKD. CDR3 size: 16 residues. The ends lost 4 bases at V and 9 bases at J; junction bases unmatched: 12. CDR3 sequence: CAISGTGTSVGSEQFF. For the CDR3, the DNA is TGTGCCATCAGTGGAACCGGGACTAGCGTGGGGAGTGAGCAGTTCTTC.

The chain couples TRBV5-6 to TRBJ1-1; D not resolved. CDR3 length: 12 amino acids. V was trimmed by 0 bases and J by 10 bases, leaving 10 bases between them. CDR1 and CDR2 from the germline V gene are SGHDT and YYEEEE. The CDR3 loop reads CASSLDRSRAFF. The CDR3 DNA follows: TGTGCCAGCAGCTTGGACCGTTCCAGAGCTTTCTTT.

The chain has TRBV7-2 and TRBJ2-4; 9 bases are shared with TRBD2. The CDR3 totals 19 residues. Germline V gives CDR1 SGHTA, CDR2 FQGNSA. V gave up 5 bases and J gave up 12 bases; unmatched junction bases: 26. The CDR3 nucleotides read TGTGCCAGCAGCCCAGAGGTTAGCGGGAGTTTTGCCAGGACGGTTTATCAGTACTTC. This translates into CASSPEVSGSFARTVYQYF.

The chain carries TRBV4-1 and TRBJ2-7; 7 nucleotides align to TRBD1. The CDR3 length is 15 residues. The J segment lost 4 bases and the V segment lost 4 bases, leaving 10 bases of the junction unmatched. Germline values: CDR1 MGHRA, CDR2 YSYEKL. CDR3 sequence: CASSPGTGARYEQYF. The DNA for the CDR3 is TGCGCCAGCAGCCCGGGTACAGGGGCTAGGTACGAGCAGTACTTC.

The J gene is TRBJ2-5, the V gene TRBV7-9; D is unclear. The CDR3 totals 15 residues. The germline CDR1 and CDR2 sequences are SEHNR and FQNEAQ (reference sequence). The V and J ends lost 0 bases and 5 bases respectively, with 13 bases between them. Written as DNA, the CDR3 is TGTGCCAGCAGCTTAGCTGACTTGATTTTGGAGACCCAGTACTTC. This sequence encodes CASSLADLILETQYF.

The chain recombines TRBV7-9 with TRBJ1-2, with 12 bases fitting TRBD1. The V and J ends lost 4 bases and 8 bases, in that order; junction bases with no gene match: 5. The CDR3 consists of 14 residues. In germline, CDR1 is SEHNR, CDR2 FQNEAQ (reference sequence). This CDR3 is CASSSGQGAQGYTF. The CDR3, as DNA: TGTGCCAGCAGCTCGGGACAGGGGGCGCAGGGCTACACCTTC.

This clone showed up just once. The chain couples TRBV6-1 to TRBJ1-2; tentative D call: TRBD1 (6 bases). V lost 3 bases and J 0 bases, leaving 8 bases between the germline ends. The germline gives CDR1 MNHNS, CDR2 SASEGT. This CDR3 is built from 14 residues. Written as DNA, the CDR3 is TGTGCCAGCAGTGAGGACAGATCTAACTATGGCTACACCTTC. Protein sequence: CASSEDRSNYGYTF.

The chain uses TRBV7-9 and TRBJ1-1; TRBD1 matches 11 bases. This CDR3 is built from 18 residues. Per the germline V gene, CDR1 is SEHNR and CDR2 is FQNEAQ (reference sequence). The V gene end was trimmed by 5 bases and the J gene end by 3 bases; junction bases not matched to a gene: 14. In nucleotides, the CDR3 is TGTGCCAGCAGCCAAACGGGAGGGACAGGGGGAAGGTACACTGAAGCTTTCTTT. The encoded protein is CASSQTGGTGGRYTEAFF. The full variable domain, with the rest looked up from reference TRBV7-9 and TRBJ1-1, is DTGVSQNPRHKITKRGQNVTFRCDPISEHNRLYWYRQTLGQGPEFLTYFQNEAQLEKSRLLSDRFSAERPKGSFSTLEIQRTEQGDSAMYLCASSQTGGTGGRYTEAFFGQGTRLTVV.

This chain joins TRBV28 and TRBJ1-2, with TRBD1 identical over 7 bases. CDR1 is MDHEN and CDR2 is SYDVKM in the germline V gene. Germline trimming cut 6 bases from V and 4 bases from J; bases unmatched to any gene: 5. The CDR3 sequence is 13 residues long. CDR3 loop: CASRTGTAYGYTF. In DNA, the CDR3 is TGTGCCAGCAGGACCGGGACAGCCTATGGCTACACCTTC.

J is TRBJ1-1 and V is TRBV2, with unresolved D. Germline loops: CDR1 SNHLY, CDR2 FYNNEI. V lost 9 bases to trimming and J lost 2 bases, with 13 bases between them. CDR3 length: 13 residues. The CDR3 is CARTRQANTEAFF. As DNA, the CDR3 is TGTGCCAGAACTAGACAAGCTAACACTGAAGCTTTCTTT. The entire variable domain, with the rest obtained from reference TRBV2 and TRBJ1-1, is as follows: EPEVTQTPSHQVTQMGQEVILRCVPISNHLYFYWYRQILGQKVEFLVSFYNNEISEKSEIFDDQFSVERPDGSNFTLKIRSTKLEDSAMYFCARTRQANTEAFFGQGTRLTVV.

CDR3 loop: CASRGTGRGTEAFF. CDR3 DNA sequence: TGTGCCAGCAGGGGGACAGGGAGGGGCACTGAAGCTTTCTTT. The chain recombines TRBV6-5 with TRBJ1-1; 9 bases line up with TRBD1. Germline lookup yields CDR1 MNHEY and CDR2 SVGAGI. V lost 6 bases, J lost 4 bases, and 6 bases stayed unmatched. The CDR3 extends over 14 amino acids.

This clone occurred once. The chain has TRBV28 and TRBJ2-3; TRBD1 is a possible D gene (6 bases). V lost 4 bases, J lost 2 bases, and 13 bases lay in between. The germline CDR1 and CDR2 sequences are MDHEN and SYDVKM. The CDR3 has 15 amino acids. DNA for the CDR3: TGTGCCAGCAGTTGGGACAAGGATATCACAGATACGCAGTATTTT. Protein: CASSWDKDITDTQYF. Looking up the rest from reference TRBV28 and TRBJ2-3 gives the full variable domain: DVKVTQSSRYLVKRTGEKVFLECVQDMDHENMFWYRQDPGLGLRLIYFSYDVKMKEKGDIPEGYSVSREKKERFSLILESASTNQTSMYLCASSWDKDITDTQYFGPGTRLTVL.

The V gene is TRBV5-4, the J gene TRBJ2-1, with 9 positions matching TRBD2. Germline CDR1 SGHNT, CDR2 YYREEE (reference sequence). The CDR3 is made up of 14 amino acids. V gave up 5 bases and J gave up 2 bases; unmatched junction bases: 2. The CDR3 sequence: CASSLAGAYNEQFF. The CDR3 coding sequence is TGTGCCAGCAGTTTAGCGGGAGCCTACAATGAGCAGTTCTTC.

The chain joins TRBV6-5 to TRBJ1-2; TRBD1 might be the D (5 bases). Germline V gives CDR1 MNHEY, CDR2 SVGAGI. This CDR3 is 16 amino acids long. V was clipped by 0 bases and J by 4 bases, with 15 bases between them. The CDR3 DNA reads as TGTGCCAGCAGTTACTCGATCGGGGGGGGAGGCTATGGCTACACCTTC. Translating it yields CASSYSIGGGGYGYTF.

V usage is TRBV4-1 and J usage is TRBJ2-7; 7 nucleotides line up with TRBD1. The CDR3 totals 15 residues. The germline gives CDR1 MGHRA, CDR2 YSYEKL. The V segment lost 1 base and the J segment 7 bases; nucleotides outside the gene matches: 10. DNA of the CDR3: TGCGCCAGCAGCCAAGTTAGGGACAGCGCACGGGAGCAGTACTTC. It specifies CASSQVRDSAREQYF.

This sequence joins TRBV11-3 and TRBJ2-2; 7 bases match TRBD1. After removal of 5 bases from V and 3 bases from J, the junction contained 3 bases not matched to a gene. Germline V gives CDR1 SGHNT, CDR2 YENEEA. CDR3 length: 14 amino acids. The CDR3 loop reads CASSMGQHTGELFF. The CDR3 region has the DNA TGTGCCAGCAGCATGGGACAGCACACCGGGGAGCTGTTTTTT.

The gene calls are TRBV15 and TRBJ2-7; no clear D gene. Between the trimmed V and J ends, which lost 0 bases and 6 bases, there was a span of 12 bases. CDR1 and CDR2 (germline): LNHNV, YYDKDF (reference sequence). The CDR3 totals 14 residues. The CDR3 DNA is TGTGCCACCAGCAGAGAGACTGGAAACGGCGAGCAGTACTTC. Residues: CATSRETGNGEQYF.

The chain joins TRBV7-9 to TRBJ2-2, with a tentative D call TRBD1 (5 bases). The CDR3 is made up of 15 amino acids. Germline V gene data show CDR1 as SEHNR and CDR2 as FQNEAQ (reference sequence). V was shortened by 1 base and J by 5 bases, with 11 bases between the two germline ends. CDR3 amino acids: CASSLVAGQTGELFF. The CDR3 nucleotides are TGTGCCAGCAGCTTAGTGGCAGGGCAAACCGGGGAGCTGTTTTTT. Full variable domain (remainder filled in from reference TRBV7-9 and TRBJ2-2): DTGVSQNPRHKITKRGQNVTFRCDPISEHNRLYWYRQTLGQGPEFLTYFQNEAQLEKSRLLSDRFSAERPKGSFSTLEIQRTEQGDSAMYLCASSLVAGQTGELFFGEGSRLTVL.

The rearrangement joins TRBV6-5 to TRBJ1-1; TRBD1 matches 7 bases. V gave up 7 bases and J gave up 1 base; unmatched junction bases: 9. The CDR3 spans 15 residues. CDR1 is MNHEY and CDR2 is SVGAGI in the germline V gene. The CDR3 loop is CASKSWTGENTEAFF. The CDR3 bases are TGTGCCAGCAAGTCTTGGACAGGAGAGAACACTGAAGCTTTCTTT.

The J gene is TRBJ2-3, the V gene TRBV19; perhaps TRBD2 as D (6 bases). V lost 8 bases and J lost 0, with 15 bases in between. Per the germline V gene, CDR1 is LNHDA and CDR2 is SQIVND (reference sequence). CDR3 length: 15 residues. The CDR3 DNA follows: TGTGCCAGTGCCGGGACTCGTACTAGCACAGATACGCAGTATTTT. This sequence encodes CASAGTRTSTDTQYF.

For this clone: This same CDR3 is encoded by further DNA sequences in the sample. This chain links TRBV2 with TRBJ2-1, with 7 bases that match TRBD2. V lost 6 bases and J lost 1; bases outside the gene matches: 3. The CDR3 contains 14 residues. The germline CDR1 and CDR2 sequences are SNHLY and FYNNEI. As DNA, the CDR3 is TGTGCCAGCAGACTAGCGAGTTCCTACAATGAGCAGTTCTTC. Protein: CASRLASSYNEQFF. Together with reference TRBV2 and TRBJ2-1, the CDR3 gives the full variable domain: EPEVTQTPSHQVTQMGQEVILRCVPISNHLYFYWYRQILGQKVEFLVSFYNNEISEKSEIFDDQFSVERPDGSNFTLKIRSTKLEDSAMYFCASRLASSYNEQFFGPGTRLTVL.